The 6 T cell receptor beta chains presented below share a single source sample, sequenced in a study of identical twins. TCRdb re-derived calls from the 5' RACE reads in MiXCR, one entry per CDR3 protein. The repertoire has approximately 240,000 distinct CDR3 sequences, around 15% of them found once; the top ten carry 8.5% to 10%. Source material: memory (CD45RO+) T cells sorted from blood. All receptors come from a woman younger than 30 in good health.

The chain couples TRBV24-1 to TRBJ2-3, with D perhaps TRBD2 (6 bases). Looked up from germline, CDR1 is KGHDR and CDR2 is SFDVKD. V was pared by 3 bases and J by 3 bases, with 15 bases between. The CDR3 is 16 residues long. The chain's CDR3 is CATSDVGSRGTDTQYF. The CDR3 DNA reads TGTGCCACCAGTGATGTCGGCTCCCGGGGGACAGATACGCAGTATTTT.

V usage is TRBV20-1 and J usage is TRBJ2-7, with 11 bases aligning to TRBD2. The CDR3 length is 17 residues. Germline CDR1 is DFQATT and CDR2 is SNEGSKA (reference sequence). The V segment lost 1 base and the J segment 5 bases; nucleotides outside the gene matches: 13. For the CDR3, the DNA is TGCAGTGCTAGAGGGGTTAGCGGGGGGGCCAACTTTAACGAGCAGTACTTC. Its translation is CSARGVSGGANFNEQYF.

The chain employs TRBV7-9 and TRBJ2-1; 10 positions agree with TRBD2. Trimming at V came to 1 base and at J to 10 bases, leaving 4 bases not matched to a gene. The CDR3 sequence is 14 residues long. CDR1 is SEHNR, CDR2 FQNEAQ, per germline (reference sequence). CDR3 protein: CASSLVISGREQFF. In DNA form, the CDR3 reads TGTGCCAGCAGCTTAGTAATTAGCGGGAGGGAGCAGTTCTTC.

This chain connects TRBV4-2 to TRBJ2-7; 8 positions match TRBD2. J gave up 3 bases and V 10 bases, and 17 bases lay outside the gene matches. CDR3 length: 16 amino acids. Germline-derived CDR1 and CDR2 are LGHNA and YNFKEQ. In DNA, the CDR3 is TGTGCCATGGGCCCGGGGCCTAGCGGGCCCCTCTACGAGCAGTACTTC. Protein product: CAMGPGPSGPLYEQYF.

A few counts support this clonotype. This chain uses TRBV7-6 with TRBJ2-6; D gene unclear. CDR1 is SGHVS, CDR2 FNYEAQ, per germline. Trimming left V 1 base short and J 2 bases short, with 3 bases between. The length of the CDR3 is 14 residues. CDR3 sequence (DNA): TGTGCCAGCAGCTTAGTGGCTGGGGCCAACGTCCTGACTTTC. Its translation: CASSLVAGANVLTF.

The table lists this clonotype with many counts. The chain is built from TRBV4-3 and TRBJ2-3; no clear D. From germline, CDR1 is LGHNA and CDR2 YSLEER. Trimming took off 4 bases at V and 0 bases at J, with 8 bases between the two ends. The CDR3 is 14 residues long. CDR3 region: CASSPQRSTDTQYF. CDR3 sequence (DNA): TGCGCCAGCAGCCCTCAGCGTAGCACAGATACGCAGTATTTT.